These 2 T cell receptor beta chains were sequenced from one sample in a study of shared clonotypes between healthy human individuals. TCRdb's copy holds only in-frame clones and misses some; the assay was immunoSEQ multiplex PCR. This sample has 2,500,000 or so clones, with around 90% found just once. The source material was naive CD4+ T cells sorted from blood. Subset in this sample: CD45RA+ positively selected. The receptor source for this set is a man younger than 30 in good health.

The chain employs TRBV7-9 and TRBJ2-3, with D tentatively TRBD2 (5 bases). This CDR3 has 15 residues. CDR1 and CDR2 from the germline V gene are SEHNR and FQNEAQ (reference sequence). V was trimmed by 5 bases and J by 1 base, leaving 13 bases between them. DNA for the CDR3: TGTGCCAGCAGCGGCCGGCCCGGGGGCACAGATACGCAGTATTTT. The encoded protein is CASSGRPGGTDTQYF.

J is TRBJ1-2 and V is TRBV12-5; 9 bases fit TRBD1. The germline V gene has CDR1 LGHNT and CDR2 FRNRAP. CDR3 length: 16 residues. Trimming took 1 base from V and 4 from J; bases not matched to a gene: 7. The CDR3 coding sequence is TGTGCTAGTGGTTTGGCTTTAAGGACAGGGGTCTATGGCTACACCTTC. As protein: CASGLALRTGVYGYTF.